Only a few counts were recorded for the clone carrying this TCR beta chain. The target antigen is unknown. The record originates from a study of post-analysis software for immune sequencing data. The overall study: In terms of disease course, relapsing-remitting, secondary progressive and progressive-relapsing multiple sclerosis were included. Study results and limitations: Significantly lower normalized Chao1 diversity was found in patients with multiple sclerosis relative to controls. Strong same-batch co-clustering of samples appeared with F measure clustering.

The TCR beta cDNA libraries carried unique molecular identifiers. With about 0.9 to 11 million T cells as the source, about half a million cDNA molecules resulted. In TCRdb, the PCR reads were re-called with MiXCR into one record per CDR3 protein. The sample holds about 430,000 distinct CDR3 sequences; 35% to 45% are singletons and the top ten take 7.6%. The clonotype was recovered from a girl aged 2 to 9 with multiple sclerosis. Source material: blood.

CDR3 nucleotide sequence: TGTGCCAGCAGCCAGCTACCTCCGGGACAGGGAATCTCCTACAATGAGCAGTTCTTC. Its translation: CASSQLPPGQGISYNEQFF. The chain combines TRBV14 with TRBJ2-1; TRBD1 matches at 9 bases. CDR1 is SGHDN and CDR2 is FVKESK in the germline V gene. The CDR3 is 19 amino acids. Losses at the gene ends were 3 bases for V and 0 bases for J; bases not matched to a gene: 12.